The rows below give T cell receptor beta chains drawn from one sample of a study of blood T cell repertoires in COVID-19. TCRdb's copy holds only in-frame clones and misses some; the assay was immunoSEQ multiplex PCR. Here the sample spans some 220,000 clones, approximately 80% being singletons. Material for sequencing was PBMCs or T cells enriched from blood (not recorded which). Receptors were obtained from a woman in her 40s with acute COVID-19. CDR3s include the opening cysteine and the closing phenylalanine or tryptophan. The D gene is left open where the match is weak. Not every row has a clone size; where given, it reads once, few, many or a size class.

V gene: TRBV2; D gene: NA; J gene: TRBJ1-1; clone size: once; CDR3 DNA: TGTGCCAGCAGTGAAATGACAGGACCAGAAGCTTTCTTT; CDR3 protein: CASSEMTGPEAFF
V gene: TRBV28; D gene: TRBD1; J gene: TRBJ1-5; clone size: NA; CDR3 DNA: TGTGCCAGCAGCATGATGGACAGGGCTAGCAATCAGCCCCAGCATTTT; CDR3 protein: CASSMMDRASNQPQHF
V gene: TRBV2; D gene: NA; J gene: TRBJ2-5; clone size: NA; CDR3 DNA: TGTGCCAGCCTACCTCCGGGGTCGGGGGTGTTGGAGACCCAGTACTTC; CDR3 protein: CASLPPGSGVLETQYF
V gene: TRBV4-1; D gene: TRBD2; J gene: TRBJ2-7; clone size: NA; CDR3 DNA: TGCGCCAGCAGCCCTGGACTAGCGGGGCCCTCCTACGAGCAGTACTTC; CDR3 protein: CASSPGLAGPSYEQYF
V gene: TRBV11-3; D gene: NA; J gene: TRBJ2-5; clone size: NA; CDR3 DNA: TGTGCCAGCAGCCCCACTTCGTTTAAGCTACAGGGCGAGTACTTC; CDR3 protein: CASSPTSFKLQGEYF
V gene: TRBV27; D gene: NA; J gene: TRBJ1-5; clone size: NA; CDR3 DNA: TGTGCCAGCAGCCTCCGGGGGGGGAATCAGCCCCAGCATTTT; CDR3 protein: CASSLRGGNQPQHF
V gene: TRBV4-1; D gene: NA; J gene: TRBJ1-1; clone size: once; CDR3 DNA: TGCGCCAGCAGCCACACCGGCGGGGCCGAGGGTTTCTTT; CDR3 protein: CASSHTGGAEGFF
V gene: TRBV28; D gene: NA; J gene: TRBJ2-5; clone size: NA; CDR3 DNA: TGTGCCAGCAGTTCGATCCGTTTAGTGAAAGAGACCCAGTACTTC; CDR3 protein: CASSSIRLVKETQYF
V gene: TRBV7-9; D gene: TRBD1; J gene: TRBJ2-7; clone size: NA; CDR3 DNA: TGTGCCAGCAGCGCGGGACAGGTTGGGGACGAGCAGTACTTC; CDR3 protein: CASSAGQVGDEQYF
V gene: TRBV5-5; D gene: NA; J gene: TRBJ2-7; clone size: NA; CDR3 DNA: TGTGCCAGCAGCTTTTTTGGCCCCAGCTCCTACGAGCAGTACTTC; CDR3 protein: CASSFFGPSSYEQYF
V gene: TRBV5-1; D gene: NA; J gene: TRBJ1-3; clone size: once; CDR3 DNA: TGCGCCAGCACCTCGGACATCTCTGGAAACACCATATATTTT; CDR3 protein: CASTSDISGNTIYF
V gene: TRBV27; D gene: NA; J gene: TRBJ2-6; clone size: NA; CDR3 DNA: TGTGCCAGCAGTTTGTTCAGAGGTAGGGGGGCCAACGTCCTGACTTTC; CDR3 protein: CASSLFRGRGANVLTF
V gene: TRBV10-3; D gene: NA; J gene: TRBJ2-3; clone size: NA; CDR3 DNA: TGTGCCATCAAGGGAAGCGGAAGCACAGATACGCAGTATTTT; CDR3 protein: CAIKGSGSTDTQYF
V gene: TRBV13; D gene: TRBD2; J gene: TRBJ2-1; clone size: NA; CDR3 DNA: TGTGCCAGCAGCTTAGTCCAGGCGGGGGGGAATGAGCAGTTCTTC; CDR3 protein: CASSLVQAGGNEQFF
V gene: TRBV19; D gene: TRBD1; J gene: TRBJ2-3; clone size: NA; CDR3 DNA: TGTGCCAGCCACCAGGGGACAGGGACCACAGATACGCAGTATTTT; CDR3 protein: CASHQGTGTTDTQYF
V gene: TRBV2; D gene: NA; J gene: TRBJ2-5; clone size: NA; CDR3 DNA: TGTGCCAGCGGAGCCCGGGAGACCCAGTACTTC; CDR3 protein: CASGARETQYF
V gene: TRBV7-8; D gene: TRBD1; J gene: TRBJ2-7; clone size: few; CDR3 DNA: TGTGCCAGCAGAACCGGGACAGGGACCTACGAGCAGTACTTC; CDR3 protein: CASRTGTGTYEQYF
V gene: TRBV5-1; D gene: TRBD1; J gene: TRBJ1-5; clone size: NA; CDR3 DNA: TGCGCCAGCAGCTTGGGACAGGGGATGGGGCAGCCCCAGCATTTT; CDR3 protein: CASSLGQGMGQPQHF
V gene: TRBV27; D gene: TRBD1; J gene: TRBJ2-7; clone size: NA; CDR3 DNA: TGTGCCAGCAGTCTATACAGGGGTTCTTACGAGCAGTACTTC; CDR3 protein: CASSLYRGSYEQYF
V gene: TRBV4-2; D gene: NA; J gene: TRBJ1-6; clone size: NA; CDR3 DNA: TGTGCCAGCAGCCAAGATGACTTAGATTCACCCCTCCACTTT; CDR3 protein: CASSQDDLDSPLHF
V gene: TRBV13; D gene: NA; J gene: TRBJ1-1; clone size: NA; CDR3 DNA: TGTGCCAGCAGCTTAGGGGACCGGGAAGAAGCTTTCTTT; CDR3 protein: CASSLGDREEAFF
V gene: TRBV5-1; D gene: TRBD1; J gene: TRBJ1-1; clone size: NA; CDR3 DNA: TGCGCCAGCAGCCGCAGTTCGCAGGGGGCAATCACTGAAGCTTTCTTT; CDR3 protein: CASSRSSQGAITEAFF
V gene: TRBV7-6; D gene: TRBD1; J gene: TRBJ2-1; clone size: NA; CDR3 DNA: TGTGCCAGCAGCTCGGACAGGGCCGCCGGGGTAAATGAGCAGTTCTTC; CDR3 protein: CASSSDRAAGVNEQFF
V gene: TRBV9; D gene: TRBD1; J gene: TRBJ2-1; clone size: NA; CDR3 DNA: TGTGCCAGCAGCTTCGAAGGACAGGGGGCATCCTACAATGAGCAGTTCTTC; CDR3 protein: CASSFEGQGASYNEQFF
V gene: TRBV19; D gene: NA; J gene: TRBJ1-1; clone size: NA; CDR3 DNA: TGTGCCAGTAGTGTACGGGTGGCACTCGAAGCTTTCTTT; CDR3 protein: CASSVRVALEAFF
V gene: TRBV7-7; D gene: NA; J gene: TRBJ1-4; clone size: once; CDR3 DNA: TGTGCCAGCAGCGTCGGAGCGGCAACTAATGAAAAACTGTTTTTT; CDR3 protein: CASSVGAATNEKLFF
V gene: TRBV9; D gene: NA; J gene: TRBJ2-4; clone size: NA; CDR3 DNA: TGTGCCAGCAGCGTAGGGCAGGCTTTAGCCAAAAACATTCAGTACTTC; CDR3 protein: CASSVGQALAKNIQYF
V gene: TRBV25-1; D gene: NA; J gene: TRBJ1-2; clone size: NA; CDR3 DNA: TGTGCCAGCAGCCCAGCGGCAAATCCACATTATGGCTACACCTTC; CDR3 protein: CASSPAANPHYGYTF
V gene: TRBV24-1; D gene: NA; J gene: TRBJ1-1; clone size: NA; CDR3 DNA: TGTGCCACCAGCTCAGGGTTGGGGACTGAAGCTTTCTTT; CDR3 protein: CATSSGLGTEAFF
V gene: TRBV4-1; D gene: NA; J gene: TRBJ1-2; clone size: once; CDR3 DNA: TGCGCCAGCAGCCAAGGAACAGGGCGAGGCGGCTACACCTTC; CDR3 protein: CASSQGTGRGGYTF
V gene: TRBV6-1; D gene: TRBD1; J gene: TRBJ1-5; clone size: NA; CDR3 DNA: TGTGCCAGCAGTGATGGGACAGGGGTTCTGAAGCCCCAGCATTTT; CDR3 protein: CASSDGTGVLKPQHF
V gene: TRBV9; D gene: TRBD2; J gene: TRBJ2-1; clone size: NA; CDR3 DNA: TGTGCCAGCAGTTCGACTAGCGGGGGTGTATCCTACAATGAGCAGTTCTTC; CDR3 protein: CASSSTSGGVSYNEQFF
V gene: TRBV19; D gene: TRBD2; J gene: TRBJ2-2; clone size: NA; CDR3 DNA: TGTGCCAGTACACACGGGAGGGTTGGGACCGGGGAGCTGTTTTTT; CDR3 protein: CASTHGRVGTGELFF
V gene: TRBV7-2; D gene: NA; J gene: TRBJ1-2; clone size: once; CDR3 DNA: TGTGCCAGCAGCTTAACAGGACCCTATGGCTACACCTTC; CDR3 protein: CASSLTGPYGYTF
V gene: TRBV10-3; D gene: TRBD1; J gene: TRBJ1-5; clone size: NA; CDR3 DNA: TGTGCCATCAGTGAGTCGGACAGGGTGAAACAGCCCCAGCATTTT; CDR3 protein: CAISESDRVKQPQHF
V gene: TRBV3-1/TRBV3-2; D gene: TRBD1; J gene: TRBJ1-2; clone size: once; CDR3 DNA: TGTGCCAGCAGCTACGAGCTGCCGGGACAGGGGGATGGCTACACCTTC; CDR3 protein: CASSYELPGQGDGYTF
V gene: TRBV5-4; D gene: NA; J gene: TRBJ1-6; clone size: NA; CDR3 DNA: TGTGCCAGCAGCTTTTCAGATTCACCCCTCCACTTT; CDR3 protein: CASSFSDSPLHF
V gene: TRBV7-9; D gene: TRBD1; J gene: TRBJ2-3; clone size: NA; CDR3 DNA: TGTGCCAGCAGCTCCAACCGGGACAGTCCAAGGGAATCGCAGTATTTT; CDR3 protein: CASSSNRDSPRESQYF
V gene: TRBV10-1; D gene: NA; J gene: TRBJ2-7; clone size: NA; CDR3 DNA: TGCGCCAGCAGTGAGAAGACCCGAGGGCAGTACTTC; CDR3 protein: CASSEKTRGQYF
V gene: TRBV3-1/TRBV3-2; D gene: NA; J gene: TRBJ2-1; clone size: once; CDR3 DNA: TGTGCCAGCAGCTTCCTACGTAATGAGCAGTTCTTC; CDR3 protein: CASSFLRNEQFF
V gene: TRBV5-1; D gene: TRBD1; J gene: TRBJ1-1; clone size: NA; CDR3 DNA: TGCGCCAGCAGCTCGTCGGGACAGCCGAACACTGAAGCTTTCTTT; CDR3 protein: CASSSSGQPNTEAFF
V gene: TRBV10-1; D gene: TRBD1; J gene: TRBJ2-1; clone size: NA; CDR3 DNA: TGCGCCAGCAGCCAAAAGATTTTGGACAGGGAAAACAATGAGCAGTTCTTC; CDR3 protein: CASSQKILDRENNEQFF
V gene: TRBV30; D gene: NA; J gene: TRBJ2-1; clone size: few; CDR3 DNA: TGTGCCTGGAGTGTTGGGAGGGGGGCCAATGAGCAGTTCTTC; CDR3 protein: CAWSVGRGANEQFF
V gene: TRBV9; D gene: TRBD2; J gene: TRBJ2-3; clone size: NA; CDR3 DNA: TGTGCCAGCAGCGGACTCCGCGGGGGGCCCATCAGCACAGATACGCAGTATTTT; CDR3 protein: CASSGLRGGPISTDTQYF
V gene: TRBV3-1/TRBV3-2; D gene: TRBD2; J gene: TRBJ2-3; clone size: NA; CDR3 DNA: TGTGCCAGCAGCCACGAGGGACTAGCGGGGGGTAGCACAGATACGCAGTATTTT; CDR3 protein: CASSHEGLAGGSTDTQYF